This note documents a single T cell receptor beta chain sequence. A second PCR of about 6 to 11 cycles used a sample-barcoded 5' primer and a J-beta primer mix. Per-sample output comprised a minimum of 2.5 million paired-end reads containing CDR3. TCRdb passed the 5' RACE reads through MiXCR, listing each CDR3 protein once. This table has over a million distinct CDR3 sequences, approximately 25% appearing once. The length of the CDR3 is 15 residues. Per the germline V gene, CDR1 is MDHEN and CDR2 is SYDVKM. The data originate from a study of blood T cells in healthy people across ages. Another study also made use of these data, one on T cells of mothers and their children. That paper states: Sequencing returned over 9 million TCR beta CDR3 reads per mother and several million per child. Biologically related mothers and children overlapped slightly more than unrelated pairs, a non-significant difference. There was no detection of any persistent microchimeric T cell clones.

This receptor was identified in a girl aged 2 to 9 in good health. The chain employs TRBV28 and TRBJ2-7, with D perhaps TRBD1 or TRBD2 (5 bases each). The end of the DNA is better explained by TRBJ2-1, so the J call may be wrong. Sequenced input: blood. The CDR3 sequence: CASSQHSASGNEQFF. The CDR3 DNA is TGTGCCAGCAGTCAACATAGCGCGTCAGGGAATGAGCAGTTCTTC.